Listed here are 20 T cell receptor beta chains from one sample, sequenced in a study of control samples from healthy donors and cancer patients. Some clones are missing from TCRdb's copy, which holds only in-frame ones; the method was immunoSEQ multiplex PCR. The table shows about 130,000 clones, with 90% to 95% occurring only once. Sequenced: PBMCs. All receptors come from a man in his sixties with colorectal cancer.

The J gene is TRBJ1-6, the V gene TRBV21-1; the table calls TRBD1, which could not be checked here. TRBV21-1 is noted as a pseudogene. This CDR3 contains 16 residues. In DNA, the CDR3 is TGTGCCAGCAGCAAAGGGGACAGGGGGTATAATTCACCCCTCCACTTT. Translating gives CASSKGDRGYNSPLHF.

This sequence joins TRBV4-1 and TRBJ1-5; D possibly corresponds to TRBD1 (5 bases). This CDR3 spans 14 amino acids. Trimming pared 0 bases from V and 7 bases from J, leaving 10 bases between. Germline assignment: CDR1 MGHRA and CDR2 YSYEKL. The CDR3 coding sequence is TGCGCCAGCAGCCAAGACATGGGGGTGCAGCCCCAGCATTTT. Translated: CASSQDMGVQPQHF.

The CDR3 sequence is CAISEVGLTNTGELFF. The CDR3 DNA follows: TGTGCCATCAGTGAGGTCGGGTTAACGAACACCGGGGAGCTGTTTTTT. The chain uses TRBV10-3 and TRBJ2-2; D gene uncertain. The germline V gene has CDR1 ENHRY and CDR2 SYGVKD. The CDR3 has 16 residues. The germline V and J ends were trimmed by 2 bases and 0 bases, with 10 bases remaining between them.

The chain joins TRBV6-1 to TRBJ2-1; D uncertain. The CDR3 covers 14 residues. From germline, CDR1 is MNHNS and CDR2 SASEGT. V lost 1 base to trimming and J lost 4 bases, with 8 bases between them. The CDR3 DNA follows: TGTGCCAGCAGTGAAGACAGAGAGTACAATGAGCAGTTCTTC. Its translation is CASSEDREYNEQFF.

This chain connects TRBV24-1 to TRBJ2-7, with D perhaps assigned TRBD1 or TRBD2 (6 bases each). CDR1 KGHDR and CDR2 SFDVKD come from the germline V gene. CDR3 length: 18 residues. V was trimmed by 9 bases and J by 5 bases, leaving 31 bases between them. The CDR3 region is CATPGQRSRGRSTNEQYF. CDR3 DNA sequence: TGTGCCACCCCCGGACAGAGAAGTCGGGGGAGGTCGACTAACGAGCAGTACTTC.

The rearrangement joins TRBV6-1 to TRBJ2-7, with D tentatively TRBD2 (6 bases). CDR1 and CDR2 (germline): MNHNS, SASEGT. The V gene lost 2 bases and the J gene lost 3 bases, with 11 bases spanning the gap. The CDR3 sequence is 14 residues long. The CDR3 loop is CASSEPDYYYEQYF. The CDR3 DNA reads as TGTGCCAGCAGTGAACCGGACTACTACTACGAGCAGTACTTC.

This clone was observed a few times. The chain employs TRBV5-4 and TRBJ2-1, with no clear D. The CDR3 loop spans 13 amino acids. Germline CDR1 is SGHNT and CDR2 is YYREEE (reference sequence). The germline V and J ends were trimmed by 4 bases and 4 bases, with 9 bases remaining between them. For the CDR3, the DNA is TGTGCCAGCAGCCCTACCGGTTACAATGAGCAGTTCTTC. Translated: CASSPTGYNEQFF.

The CDR3 loop is CASNPRGQSTYNEQFF. CDR3 DNA: TGTGCCAGTAATCCCCGGGGACAGTCAACGTACAATGAGCAGTTCTTC. The chain has TRBV19 and TRBJ2-1; 7 bases map to TRBD1. Per the germline V gene, CDR1 is LNHDA and CDR2 is SQIVND (reference sequence). The CDR3 sequence is 16 residues long. J was trimmed by 4 bases and V by 7 bases; bases with no gene match: 13.

The CDR3 is CATRGEGATNEKLFF. CDR3 DNA sequence: TGTGCCACCCGGGGAGAGGGAGCAACTAATGAAAAACTGTTTTTT. The chain uses TRBV27 and TRBJ1-4; D not certain. Trimming took off 10 bases at V and 0 bases at J, with 15 bases between the two ends. CDR3 length: 15 residues. Germline CDR1 and CDR2: MNHEY and SMNVEV (reference sequence).

The chain has TRBV19 and TRBJ2-4; 7 nucleotides match TRBD1. The V and J ends lost 4 bases and 1 base, in that order; junction bases with no gene match: 1. The CDR3 totals 14 residues. Germline V lookup: CDR1 LNHDA, CDR2 SQIVND (reference sequence). CDR3 bases: TGTGCCAGTAGTACGGACAGGGCCAAAAACATTCAGTACTTC. Translated, it gives CASSTDRAKNIQYF. The variable domain in full, completed from reference TRBV19 and TRBJ2-4, reads DGGITQSPKYLFRKEGQNVTLSCEQNLNHDAMYWYRQDPGQGLRLIYYSQIVNDFQKGDIAEGYSVSREKKESFPLTVTSAQKNPTAFYLCASSTDRAKNIQYFGAGTRLSVL.

This chain connects TRBV5-6 to TRBJ1-1; D not certain. The CDR3 totals 15 residues. The V gene lost 4 bases and the J gene lost 4 bases, with 17 bases spanning the gap. CDR1 is SGHDT and CDR2 is YYEEEE in the germline V gene. The CDR3 region is CASSRKPLTSTEAFF. The DNA for the CDR3 is TGTGCCAGCAGCCGAAAACCTCTGACCAGCACTGAAGCTTTCTTT.

V usage is TRBV11-3 and J usage is TRBJ1-6; D uncertain. The CDR3 runs 13 residues. Germline CDR1 SGHNT, CDR2 YENEEA. Trimming left V 2 bases short and J 6 bases short, with 5 bases between. The CDR3 DNA follows: TGTGCCAGCAGCTTAACAGCTAATTCACCCCTCCACTTT. Protein: CASSLTANSPLHF.

V is TRBV11-2 and J is TRBJ2-5, with 7 nucleotides matching TRBD2. The V segment lost 5 bases and the J segment 2 bases; nucleotides outside the gene matches: 11. This CDR3 comprises 16 residues. Germline loops: CDR1 SGHAT, CDR2 FQNNGV. CDR3 DNA sequence: TGTGCCAGCAGCCCATCCGGGAGGAGACTACAAGAGACCCAGTACTTC. Translating it yields CASSPSGRRLQETQYF.

The chain recombines TRBV9 with TRBJ2-3, with TRBD2 matching 8 bases. After removal of 0 bases from V and 4 bases from J, the junction contained 4 bases not matched to a gene. The CDR3 has 15 residues. Germline V gene data show CDR1 as SGDLS and CDR2 as YYNGEE. The CDR3 DNA reads TGTGCCAGCAGCGTAGGGCTAGCGGGTGCAGATACGCAGTATTTT. This translates into CASSVGLAGADTQYF.

V is TRBV6-5 and J is TRBJ1-2; 8 bases match TRBD1. V dropped 6 bases and J dropped 4; count of bases not matched to a gene: 7. The germline V gene has CDR1 MNHEY and CDR2 SVGAGI. CDR3 size: 14 residues. In DNA, the CDR3 is TGTGCCAGCAGCCGCAGGGGGCAGGGCTATGGCTACACCTTC. This codes for CASSRRGQGYGYTF.

The chain is built from TRBV2 and TRBJ1-1; TRBD1 matches 7 bases. V was pared by 4 bases and J by 0 bases, with 8 bases of the junction left unmatched. The CDR3 is 16 residues long. CDR1 SNHLY and CDR2 FYNNEI come from the germline V gene. This CDR3 is CASSGVDRALNTEAFF. The CDR3 DNA is TGTGCCAGCAGTGGGGTAGACAGGGCCCTGAACACTGAAGCTTTCTTT.

The chain is built from TRBV7-2 and TRBJ2-3, with 7 bases matching TRBD1. V was clipped by 0 bases and J by 2 bases; unmatched bases: 11. The germline V gene encodes CDR1 SGHTA and CDR2 FQGNSA. This CDR3 is 18 amino acids long. This CDR3 reads CASSLAAGQAGATDTQYF. The CDR3 nucleotides read TGTGCCAGCAGCTTAGCGGCAGGACAGGCCGGGGCCACAGATACGCAGTATTTT.

This clone was seen a single time. The V call is TRBV19, the J call TRBJ1-5; a weak D match, TRBD1 (6 bases). Per the germline V gene, CDR1 is LNHDA and CDR2 is SQIVND (reference sequence). V lost 4 bases and J lost 11, with 12 bases in between. The CDR3 has 12 residues. The CDR3 loop is CASSTVQGTQHF. In DNA, the CDR3 is TGTGCCAGTAGTACGGTACAGGGAACCCAGCATTTT.

The CDR3 DNA follows: TGTGCCATCAGTGAGTCCGGGCTCTACGAGCAGTACTTC. Its translation is CAISESGLYEQYF. The V and J genes are TRBV10-3 and TRBJ2-7; no reliable D call. Germline V CDR1 and CDR2: ENHRY, SYGVKD. CDR3 length equals 13 residues. V shed 0 bases and J shed 3 bases, with 6 bases lying between them.

The chain carries TRBV15 and TRBJ2-1; the match to TRBD1 covers 7 bases. This CDR3 contains 15 residues. The trim removed 1 base at V and 1 base at J, leaving 1 base unmatched. Germline loops: CDR1 LNHNV, CDR2 YYDKDF (reference sequence). CDR3 region: CATSRGQGSYNEQFF. CDR3 DNA sequence: TGTGCCACCAGCAGAGGACAGGGTTCCTACAATGAGCAGTTCTTC.